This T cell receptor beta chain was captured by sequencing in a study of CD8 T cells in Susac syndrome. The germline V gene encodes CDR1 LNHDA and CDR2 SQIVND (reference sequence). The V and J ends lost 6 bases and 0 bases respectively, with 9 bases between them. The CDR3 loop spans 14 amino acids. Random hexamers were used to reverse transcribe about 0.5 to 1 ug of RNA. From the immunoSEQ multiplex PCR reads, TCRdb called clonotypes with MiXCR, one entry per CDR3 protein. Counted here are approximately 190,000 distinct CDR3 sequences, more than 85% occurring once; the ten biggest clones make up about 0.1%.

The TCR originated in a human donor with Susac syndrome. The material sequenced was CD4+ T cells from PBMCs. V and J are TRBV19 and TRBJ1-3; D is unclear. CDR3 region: CASSDRPSGNTIYF. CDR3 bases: TGTGCCAGTAGCGACCGACCCTCTGGAAACACCATATATTTT.